Presented here are 21 T cell receptor beta chains from one specimen sequenced in a study of T cell repertoires in cytomegalovirus infection. Antigens for these TCRs are unknown. TCRdb used MiXCR to reprocess the reads, holding one entry per CDR3 protein. The profile shows fewer than 350,000 distinct CDR3 sequences, around 29% of them singletons. Sample: cultured PBMCs, taken from culture after CMV antigen stimulation. These receptors came from a human donor in good health (CMV status not recorded). Some clones in this sample may be carry-over from other donors' samples.

This clonotype was counted a few times. V is TRBV10-3 and J is TRBJ2-2, with a tentative D call TRBD1 (6 bases). The germline gives CDR1 ENHRY, CDR2 SYGVKD. The V and J ends lost 6 bases and 6 bases respectively, with 14 bases between them. This CDR3 is built from 14 residues. In nucleotides, the CDR3 is TGTGCCATCAGGGAAAACGGACAGCCCGGGGAGCTGTTTTTT. It encodes CAIRENGQPGELFF.

This clonotype was picked up many times. The rearrangement joins TRBV7-9 to TRBJ1-5; 12 nucleotides line up with TRBD1. Trimming cost V 5 bases and J 7 bases; bases outside gene matches: 3. The CDR3 totals 14 residues. Germline V gene sequence: CDR1 SEHNR, CDR2 FQNEAQ (reference sequence). The CDR3 reads CASSQGTGGQPQHF. The CDR3 DNA sequence: TGTGCCAGCAGCCAAGGGACAGGGGGCCAGCCCCAGCATTTT.

The V call is TRBV12-3 or TRBV12-4, the J call TRBJ2-1; TRBD2 is a possible D gene (6 bases). Trimming shortened V by 2 bases and J by 9 bases, and 11 bases separated the two germline ends. The CDR3 runs to 13 residues. The CDR3 is CASSLIGGSEQFF. CDR3 sequence (DNA): TGTGCCAGCAGTTTAATTGGGGGGAGTGAGCAGTTCTTC.

This clonotype was recorded at least ten times. This chain links TRBV27 with TRBJ1-5, with unresolved D. This CDR3 contains 13 residues. The V gene's germline CDR1 is MNHEY and CDR2 SMNVEV (reference sequence). V gave up 2 bases and J gave up 3 bases, with 5 bases separating them. CDR3 coding DNA: TGTGCCAGCAGTTTACAGGCCAATCAGCCCCAGCATTTT. Translating gives CASSLQANQPQHF.

This clonotype has only a few counts. The chain employs TRBV18 and TRBJ1-2; 7 bases agree with TRBD1. The V and J ends lost 1 base and 6 bases, in that order; junction bases with no gene match: 2. There are 13 residues in the CDR3. Germline assignment: CDR1 KGHSH and CDR2 LQKENI. CDR3 amino acids: CASSPQGQNGYTF. The CDR3 region has the DNA TGTGCCAGCTCACCACAGGGACAGAATGGCTACACCTTC.

In its sample, this clonotype was seen a few times. The V call is TRBV7-6, the J call TRBJ2-5; D may be TRBD2 (6 bases). Germline V gives CDR1 SGHVS, CDR2 FNYEAQ. This CDR3 comprises 13 residues. V was cut by 5 bases and J by 5 bases, with 12 bases left in between. The DNA of the CDR3 is TGTGCCAGCAGCCAGACTAGGCTCGAGACCCAGTACTTC. Its protein is CASSQTRLETQYF.

The V call is TRBV7-3, the J call TRBJ1-1; D gene unclear. CDR1 is SGHTA, CDR2 FQGTGA, per germline. CDR3 length: 13 amino acids. Trimming removed 4 bases from V and 1 base from J, with 7 bases in between. The CDR3 region has the DNA TGTGCCAGCAGCTATAACGGGAACACTGAAGCTTTCTTT. Its translation is CASSYNGNTEAFF.

The table lists this clonotype with a few counts. The V call is TRBV19, the J call TRBJ1-5, with a weak D call TRBD1 (6 bases). The germline gives CDR1 LNHDA, CDR2 SQIVND (reference sequence). CDR3 length equals 15 residues. Trimming stripped 2 bases from V and 4 bases from J, with 12 bases between. The DNA of the CDR3 is TGTGCCAGTAGTATAAACAGGGAAGAAAATCAGCCCCAGCATTTT. Translated, it gives CASSINREENQPQHF. The full variable domain, in which reference TRBV19 and TRBJ1-5 provide the parts outside the CDR3, is DGGITQSPKYLFRKEGQNVTLSCEQNLNHDAMYWYRQDPGQGLRLIYYSQIVNDFQKGDIAEGYSVSREKKESFPLTVTSAQKNPTAFYLCASSINREENQPQHFGDGTRLSIL.

This rearrangement joins TRBV27 to TRBJ1-2; D possibly corresponds to TRBD1 (6 bases). Germline CDR1 and CDR2: MNHEY and SMNVEV (reference sequence). Trimming took 6 bases from V and 0 from J, leaving 11 bases between them. This CDR3 has 14 residues. CDR3 loop: CASRTGTTNYGYTF. As DNA, the CDR3 is TGTGCCAGCAGGACCGGGACAACTAACTATGGCTACACCTTC.

The chain recombines TRBV27 with TRBJ2-2; 10 bases fit TRBD1. The CDR3 loop spans 17 amino acids. Germline values: CDR1 MNHEY, CDR2 SMNVEV (reference sequence). With V trimmed by 5 bases and J by 5 bases, 11 bases remained unmatched. The CDR3 nucleotides read TGTGCCAGCAGTATGGGGATGGGACAGGGGAATACCGGGGAGCTGTTTTTT. Protein: CASSMGMGQGNTGELFF.

The V and J genes are TRBV5-4 and TRBJ1-6; TRBD1 matches 8 bases. CDR1 is SGHNT and CDR2 is YYREEE in the germline V gene (reference sequence). CDR3 length equals 17 residues. Trimming at V came to 4 bases and at J to 0 bases, leaving 6 bases not matched to a gene. The CDR3 DNA reads as TGTGCCAGCAGCACGGGACAGGACCGCTCCTATAATTCACCCCTCCACTTT. Protein product: CASSTGQDRSYNSPLHF. Looking up the rest from reference TRBV5-4 and TRBJ1-6 gives the full variable domain: ETGVTQSPTHLIKTRGQQVTLRCSSQSGHNTVSWYQQALGQGPQFIFQYYREEENGRGNFPPRFSGLQFPNYSSELNVNALELDDSALYLCASSTGQDRSYNSPLHFGNGTRLTVT.

CDR3 in DNA: TGTGCCAGCAGTCCATCTAGCGGGATCTTCTCCTACGAGCAGTACTTC. Encoded protein: CASSPSSGIFSYEQYF. The chain has TRBV27 and TRBJ2-7; 9 nucleotides line up with TRBD2. Germline V gives CDR1 MNHEY, CDR2 SMNVEV (reference sequence). The CDR3 is 16 amino acids. V lost 5 bases to trimming and J lost 0 bases; unmatched junction nucleotides: 8.

The genes are TRBV12-3 or TRBV12-4 and TRBJ2-7, with D perhaps assigned TRBD1 or TRBD2 (5 bases each). The length of the CDR3 is 13 residues. Trimming cost V 6 bases and J 2 bases, with 11 bases left between them. CDR3 sequence (DNA): TGTGCCAGCAGACCAGGGACCGCCTACGAGCAGTACTTC. It specifies CASRPGTAYEQYF.

This rearrangement joins TRBV19 to TRBJ1-1; D ambiguous. CDR1 and CDR2 (germline): LNHDA, SQIVND (reference sequence). The CDR3 covers 18 residues. Trimming took 7 bases from V and 7 from J, leaving 31 bases between them. CDR3 in amino acids: CASTTKPPFRNRAYEAFF. DNA for the CDR3: TGTGCCAGTACCACGAAGCCCCCTTTCAGGAATCGGGCTTATGAAGCTTTCTTT. The full variable domain, rest sourced from reference TRBV19 and TRBJ1-1, is DGGITQSPKYLFRKEGQNVTLSCEQNLNHDAMYWYRQDPGQGLRLIYYSQIVNDFQKGDIAEGYSVSREKKESFPLTVTSAQKNPTAFYLCASTTKPPFRNRAYEAFFGQGTRLTVV.

This clonotype showed up many times. The rearrangement uses TRBV10-3 and TRBJ1-1; perhaps TRBD1 as D (5 bases). This CDR3 is built from 13 residues. Trimming pared 8 bases from V and 2 bases from J, leaving 12 bases between. The germline CDR1 and CDR2 sequences are ENHRY and SYGVKD. The CDR3 is CAIGGPINTEAFF. CDR3 nucleotides: TGTGCCATCGGGGGACCGATAAACACTGAAGCTTTCTTT.

The chain is built from TRBV12-3 or TRBV12-4 and TRBJ1-5, with D possibly being TRBD1 (6 bases). This CDR3 comprises 15 residues. Trimming cost V 3 bases and J 4 bases, with 13 bases left between them. The CDR3 coding sequence is TGTGCCAGCAGTTTGGCGGGGGCGACTAATCAGCCCCAGCATTTT. It is translated as CASSLAGATNQPQHF.

V gene TRBV2 combines with J gene TRBJ1-1; D is unresolved. This CDR3 comprises 14 residues. CDR1 and CDR2 (germline): SNHLY, FYNNEI. V was cut by 1 base and J by 4 bases, with 10 bases left in between. The CDR3 coding sequence is TGTGCCAGCAGTGAAGAGGAGGGCGTCACTGAAGCTTTCTTT. Its protein product is CASSEEEGVTEAFF. The entire variable domain, with the rest obtained from reference TRBV2 and TRBJ1-1, is as follows: EPEVTQTPSHQVTQMGQEVILRCVPISNHLYFYWYRQILGQKVEFLVSFYNNEISEKSEIFDDQFSVERPDGSNFTLKIRSTKLEDSAMYFCASSEEEGVTEAFFGQGTRLTVV.

The chain combines TRBV20-1 with TRBJ2-1, with 14 positions matching TRBD2. CDR1 DFQATT and CDR2 SNEGSKA come from the germline V gene (reference sequence). With V trimmed by 5 bases and J by 8 bases, 8 bases remained unmatched. The length of the CDR3 is 15 residues. The CDR3 loop is CSASSGTSGSYEQFF. The CDR3 DNA is TGCAGTGCTTCCTCCGGGACTAGCGGGAGTTATGAGCAGTTCTTC.

The genes are TRBV7-3 and TRBJ1-1; 7 bases map to TRBD1. Germline CDR1 SGHTA, CDR2 FQGTGA. The CDR3 is made up of 15 amino acids. V lost 5 bases, J lost 0 bases, and 6 bases stayed unmatched. CDR3 amino acids: CASSLAGTVNTEAFF. The CDR3 DNA sequence: TGTGCCAGCAGCCTAGCCGGGACAGTGAACACTGAAGCTTTCTTT.

The V gene is TRBV27, the J gene TRBJ2-1; 13 bases agree with TRBD2. CDR3 length: 17 residues. The germline V gene encodes CDR1 MNHEY and CDR2 SMNVEV (reference sequence). V lost 4 bases to trimming and J lost 0 bases; unmatched junction nucleotides: 3. CDR3 nucleotides: TGTGCCAGCAGTTCCTGGACTAGCGGGGGCTCCTACAATGAGCAGTTCTTC. This sequence encodes CASSSWTSGGSYNEQFF.

This chain uses TRBV7-3 with TRBJ2-1, with D possibly TRBD2 on 5 matching bases. Germline lookup yields CDR1 SGHTA and CDR2 FQGTGA. The CDR3 has 14 amino acids. V dropped 1 base and J dropped 9 bases, with 13 bases sitting between them. CDR3: CASSLKSARAEQFF. The CDR3 DNA reads as TGTGCCAGCAGCTTAAAGTCAGCGAGGGCTGAGCAGTTCTTC.